These T cell receptor beta chains were read from a single sample in a study of Graves' ophthalmopathy and Graves' hyperthyroidism. In TCRdb, the multiplex PCR reads were re-called with MiXCR into one record per CDR3 protein. Altogether under 250,000 distinct CDR3 sequences are present, about 22% being singletons, with the ten largest covering 43%. The material sequenced was peripheral blood. These receptors originate from a woman between 45 and 60 years old with Graves' ophthalmopathy. The CDR3 runs from the conserved cysteine through the conserved F or W. A D gene is named only where the DNA matches it firmly. Size values are once, few and many counts, or a class for expanded clones, and some rows have none.

CDR3aa	CDR3nt	d_gene	abundance	v_gene	j_gene
CASGLEKNQPQHF	TGTGCTAGTGGTTTGGAGAAGAATCAGCCCCAGCATTTT	.	many	TRBV12-5	TRBJ1-5
CASSGRQNYQPQHF	TGTGCCAGCAGTGGACGACAGAATTATCAGCCCCAGCATTTT	.	many	TRBV6-1	TRBJ1-5
CSTRDRGNSPLHF	TGCAGTACCCGGGACAGGGGAAATTCACCCCTCCACTTT	TRBD1	many	TRBV20-1	TRBJ1-6
CASSLPGAYEQYF	TGTGCCAGCAGCTTACCGGGGGCGTACGAGCAGTACTTC	.	.	TRBV5-5	TRBJ2-7
CASKGEAGNTEAFF	TGTGCCAGTAAGGGTGAGGCGGGGAACACTGAAGCTTTCTTT	.	many	TRBV19	TRBJ1-1
CASSETGSGANVLTF	TGTGCCAGCAGTGAAACAGGCTCTGGGGCCAACGTCCTGACTTTC	.	many	TRBV6-1	TRBJ2-6
CASSQEAREQYF	TGCGCCAGCAGCCAAGAGGCCCGGGAGCAGTACTTC	.	many	TRBV4-1	TRBJ2-7
CASSSNGGNQPQHF	TGTGCCAGCAGCTCAAACGGTGGCAATCAGCCCCAGCATTTT	.	once	TRBV12-3/TRBV12-4	TRBJ1-5
CASSFRDRGQNEQYF	TGTGCCAGCAGCTTCCGGGACAGGGGGCAAAACGAGCAGTACTTC	TRBD1	many	TRBV9	TRBJ2-7
CASSVDSYSNQPQHF	TGTGCCAGCAGCGTAGACAGCTATAGCAATCAGCCCCAGCATTTT	.	few	TRBV9	TRBJ1-5
CASSYRGLAGDTGELFF	TGTGCCAGCAGCTATAGGGGACTAGCGGGTGACACCGGGGAGCTGTTTTTT	TRBD2	.	TRBV11-2	TRBJ2-2
CASSLQAQGASQPQHF	TGTGCCAGCAGTCTTCAGGCACAGGGGGCTAGTCAGCCCCAGCATTTT	TRBD1	many	TRBV6-5	TRBJ1-5
CSARADTGTFLYEQYF	TGCAGTGCTAGAGCCGATACCGGGACTTTTTTGTATGAGCAGTACTTC	.	.	TRBV20-1	TRBJ2-7
CASSGPGGGNQPQHF	TGTGCCAGTAGTGGGCCAGGCGGAGGCAATCAGCCCCAGCATTTT	.	many	TRBV19	TRBJ1-5
CASLGQGASSYNSPLHF	TGTGCCAGCCTGGGACAGGGGGCAAGCTCCTATAATTCACCCCTCCACTTT	TRBD1	.	TRBV28	TRBJ1-6
CASSLSGQGPYEQYF	TGTGCCAGCAGCCTATCGGGACAGGGACCCTACGAGCAGTACTTC	TRBD1	.	TRBV28	TRBJ2-7
CASSYDRGGETQYF	TGTGCCAGCAGCTATGACAGGGGCGGTGAGACCCAGTACTTC	TRBD1	.	TRBV7-6	TRBJ2-5